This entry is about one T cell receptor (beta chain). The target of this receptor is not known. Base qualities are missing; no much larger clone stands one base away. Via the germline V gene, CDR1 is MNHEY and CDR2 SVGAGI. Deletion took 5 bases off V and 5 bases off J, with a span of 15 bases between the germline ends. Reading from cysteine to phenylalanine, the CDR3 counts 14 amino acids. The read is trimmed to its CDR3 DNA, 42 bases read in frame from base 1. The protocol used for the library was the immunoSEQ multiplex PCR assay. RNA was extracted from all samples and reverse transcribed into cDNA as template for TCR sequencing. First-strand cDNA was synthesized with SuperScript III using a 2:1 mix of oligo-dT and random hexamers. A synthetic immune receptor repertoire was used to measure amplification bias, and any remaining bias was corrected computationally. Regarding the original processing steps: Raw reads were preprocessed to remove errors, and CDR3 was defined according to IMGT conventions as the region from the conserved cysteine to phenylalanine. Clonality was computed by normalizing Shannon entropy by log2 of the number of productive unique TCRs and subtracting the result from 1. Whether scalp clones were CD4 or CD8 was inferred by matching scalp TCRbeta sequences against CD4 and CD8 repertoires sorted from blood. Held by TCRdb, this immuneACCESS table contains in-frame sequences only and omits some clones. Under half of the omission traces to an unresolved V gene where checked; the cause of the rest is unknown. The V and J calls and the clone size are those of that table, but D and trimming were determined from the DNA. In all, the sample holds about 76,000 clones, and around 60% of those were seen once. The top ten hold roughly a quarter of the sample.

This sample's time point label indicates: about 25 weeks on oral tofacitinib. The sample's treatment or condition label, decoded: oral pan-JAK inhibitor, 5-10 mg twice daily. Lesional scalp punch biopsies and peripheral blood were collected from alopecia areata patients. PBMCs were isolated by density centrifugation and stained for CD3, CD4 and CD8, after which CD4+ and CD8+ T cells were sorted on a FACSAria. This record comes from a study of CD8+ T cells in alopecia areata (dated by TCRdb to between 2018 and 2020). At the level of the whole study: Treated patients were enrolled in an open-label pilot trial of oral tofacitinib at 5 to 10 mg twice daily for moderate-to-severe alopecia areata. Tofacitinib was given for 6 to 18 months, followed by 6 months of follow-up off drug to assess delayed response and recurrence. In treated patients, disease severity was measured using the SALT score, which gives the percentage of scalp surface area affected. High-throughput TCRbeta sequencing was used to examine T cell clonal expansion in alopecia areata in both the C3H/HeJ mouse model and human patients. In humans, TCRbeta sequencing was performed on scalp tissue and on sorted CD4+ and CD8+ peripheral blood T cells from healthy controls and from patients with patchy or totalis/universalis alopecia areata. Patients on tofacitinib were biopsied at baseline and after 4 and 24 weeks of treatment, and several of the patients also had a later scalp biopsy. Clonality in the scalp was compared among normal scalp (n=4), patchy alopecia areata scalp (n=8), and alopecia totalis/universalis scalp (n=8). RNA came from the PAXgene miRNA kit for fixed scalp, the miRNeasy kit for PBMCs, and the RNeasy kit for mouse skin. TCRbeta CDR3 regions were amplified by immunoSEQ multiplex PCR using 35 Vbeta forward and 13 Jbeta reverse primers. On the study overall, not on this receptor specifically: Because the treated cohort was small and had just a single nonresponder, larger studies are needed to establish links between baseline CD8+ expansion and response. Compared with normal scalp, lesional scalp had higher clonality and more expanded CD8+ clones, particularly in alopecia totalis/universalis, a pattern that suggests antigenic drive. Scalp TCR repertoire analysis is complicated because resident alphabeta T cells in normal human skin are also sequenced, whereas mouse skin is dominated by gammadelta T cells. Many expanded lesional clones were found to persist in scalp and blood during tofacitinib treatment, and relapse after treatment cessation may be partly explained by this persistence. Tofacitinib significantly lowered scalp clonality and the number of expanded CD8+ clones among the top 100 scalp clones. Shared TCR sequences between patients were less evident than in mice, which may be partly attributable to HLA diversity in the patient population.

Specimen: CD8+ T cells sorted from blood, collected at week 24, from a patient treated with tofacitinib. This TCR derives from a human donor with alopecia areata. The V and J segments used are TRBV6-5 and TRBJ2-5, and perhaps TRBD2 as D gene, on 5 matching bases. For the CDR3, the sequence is CASSDTSRWETQYF. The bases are TGTGCCAGCAGTGACACTAGTCGTTGGGAGACCCAGTACTTC.